This T cell receptor (beta chain) emerged from a study of beta chain features in type 1 diabetes. Across the study: Healthy donors and patients had similar age, gender and cell yields. Examination of sorted cells across all samples involved 98,000,000 or so cells.

General observations from the study: Compared with healthy donors, patients appeared to share more similar naive, central memory and regulatory TCRB repertoires.

The germline gives CDR1 SGHNT, CDR2 YYREEE (reference sequence). The ends were cut back, 1 base at V and 0 bases at J, with 16 bases in the middle. This CDR3 has 17 residues. Sequencing targeted expressed TCRB transcripts, as all isolated RNA had been reverse transcribed. Assay: immunoSEQ multiplex PCR; the TCRdb copy retains only in-frame clones and omits some. The sample consists of about 140,000 clones, approximately 10% of them appearing once. Stem cell-like memory, regulatory, central memory and naive CD4+ cells were sorted via CD45RO/CCR7/CD25/CD127/CD95/CD27. This clone was counted at least ten times. Antigen specificity is unknown.

Sequencing input: central memory CD4+ T cells from blood. This clonotype originated in a woman between 40 and 55 years old in good health. The rearrangement joins TRBV5-4 to TRBJ2-5; a weak D match, TRBD2 (6 bases). As DNA, the CDR3 is TGTGCCAGCAGCTTGAGGCGCGGGGCCGCAGACCAAGAGACCCAGTACTTC. Translated, it gives CASSLRRGAADQETQYF.